The 7 T cell receptor beta chains below come from one sample, sequenced in a study of T-cell reconstitution after alpha-beta-depleted transplantation in children. The library targeted TCRbeta and was prepared with unique molecular identifiers. One entry per CDR3 protein, called by TCRdb with MiXCR from the PCR reads. This table has 200,000 to 250,000 distinct CDR3 sequences, 9.7% appearing once. The source was PBMCs from the stem cell graft donor, collected from the stem cell graft. These receptors all come from a human donor who donated a stem cell graft to a child with SCID.

The chain couples TRBV11-2 to TRBJ2-7; D gene uncertain. V lost 1 base to trimming and J lost 4 bases, with 14 bases between them. The CDR3 loop spans 15 amino acids. Germline V gives CDR1 SGHAT, CDR2 FQNNGV. The CDR3, as DNA: TGTGCCAGCAGCTTAGTCACAAACGTACTTTACGAGCAGTACTTC. Its protein product is CASSLVTNVLYEQYF.

In regard to this clonotype: One base away lies a much larger clone, so this may be a sequencing read error. V and J are TRBV2 and TRBJ2-2, with D possibly matching TRBD1 (6 bases). Germline V lookup: CDR1 SNHLY, CDR2 FYNNEI. The length of the CDR3 is 13 residues. The CDR3 here is CASSRQDTGELLF. Here the CDR3 DNA reads TGTGCCAGCAGTCGACAGGACACCGGGGAGCTGCTTTTT.

The chain joins TRBV11-2 to TRBJ1-1; D unresolved. The V and J ends lost 4 bases and 0 bases respectively, with 12 bases between them. Germline V lookup: CDR1 SGHAT, CDR2 FQNNGV. The CDR3 spans 15 residues. The CDR3 sequence is CASSYPRQLNTEAFF. The CDR3 DNA follows: TGTGCCAGCAGCTACCCTAGGCAGTTGAACACTGAAGCTTTCTTT.

In its sample, this clonotype was seen many times. The rearrangement links TRBV6-5 to TRBJ2-5; D is uncertain. The V end was cut by 6 bases, the J end by 4 bases, with 12 bases between. Germline V CDR1 and CDR2: MNHEY, SVGAGI. The CDR3 loop spans 13 amino acids. The CDR3 spells CASRTVYPETQYF. The CDR3 coding sequence is TGTGCCAGCAGGACGGTGTATCCAGAGACCCAGTACTTC.

This clonotype was found many times. The chain carries TRBV28 and TRBJ1-3, with D perhaps TRBD1 (6 bases). V gave up 6 bases and J gave up 4 bases, with 16 bases separating them. The CDR3 is made up of 15 amino acids. CDR1 and CDR2 from the germline V gene are MDHEN and SYDVKM. CDR3 in DNA: TGTGCCAGCAGGCCCACCACAGGGTTCGGAAACACCATATATTTT. It translates to CASRPTTGFGNTIYF.

Many counts were recorded for this clonotype. The V gene is TRBV12-3 or TRBV12-4, the J gene TRBJ1-1; D is unresolved. The germline V and J ends were trimmed by 6 bases and 3 bases, with 8 bases remaining between them. This CDR3 comprises 12 residues. The CDR3 sequence: CASSLEYTEAFF. The CDR3, as DNA: TGTGCCAGCAGCCTCGAGTACACTGAAGCTTTCTTT.

This sequence joins TRBV10-3 and TRBJ2-1; tentatively, D is TRBD1 or TRBD2 (6 bases each). Per the germline V gene, CDR1 is ENHRY and CDR2 is SYGVKD. V gave up 8 bases and J gave up 4 bases, with 27 bases separating them. The CDR3 totals 18 residues. The CDR3 spells CAICTRTLQGGKYNEQFF. CDR3 sequence (DNA): TGTGCCATCTGTACGCGAACCTTACAGGGAGGAAAGTACAATGAGCAGTTCTTC.